The clone carrying this TCR beta chain showed up just once. The V gene's germline CDR1 is SQVTM and CDR2 ANQGSEA. The CDR3 totals 12 residues. V was shortened by 6 bases and J by 3 bases, with 12 bases between the two germline ends. The protocol was immunoSEQ multiplex PCR, while the TCRdb copy is restricted to in-frame clones and leaves out a portion. The table has about 130,000 clones, roughly 90% seen once. The sample comes from a study of cytomegalovirus exposure and HLA in healthy donors. This clonotype was obtained from a woman under 30 in good health and CMV-seronegative. Material for sequencing was PBMCs. The chain joins TRBV29-1 to TRBJ2-7; possible D gene TRBD2, 6 bases. In DNA form, the CDR3 reads TGCAGCGTCTTTATGGGGGGCTACGAGCAGTACTTC. Its protein product is CSVFMGGYEQYF.